This entry lists 12 T cell receptor beta chains sequenced from one sample in a study of shared clonotypes between healthy human individuals. TCRdb's table, derived via immunoSEQ multiplex PCR, lists solely in-frame clones and lacks some. This table holds about 980,000 clones, approximately 80% found once. Material for sequencing was memory CD4+ T cells sorted from blood. Subset denoted: CD45RA-negative fraction. The receptors originated from a man between 18 and 35 years old in good health.

Concerning this clone itself: Within the sample, other DNA sequences also encode this same CDR3. The gene calls are TRBV5-1 and TRBJ2-5, with D possibly TRBD1 on 5 matching bases. The CDR3 length is 13 residues. Germline CDR1 reads SGHRS; CDR2 reads YFSETQ. V lost 4 bases and J 5 bases, leaving 12 bases between the germline ends. The CDR3 bases are TGCGCCAGCAGCCCCAGGGTCCAGGAGACCCAGTACTTC. Translation: CASSPRVQETQYF.

Regarding this clone: The sample carries other DNA sequences with the same CDR3. The chain employs TRBV2 and TRBJ2-2; the D gene is possibly TRBD1 (5 bases). Germline V lookup: CDR1 SNHLY, CDR2 FYNNEI. This CDR3 is built from 14 residues. V was trimmed by 6 bases and J by 1 base, leaving 9 bases between them. The CDR3 loop reads CASSVRENTGELFF. CDR3 coding DNA: TGTGCCAGCAGCGTCAGGGAGAACACCGGGGAGCTGTTTTTT.

The rearrangement uses TRBV25-1 and TRBJ2-2, with 8 bases matching TRBD2. After removal of 3 bases from V and 5 bases from J, the junction contained 14 bases not matched to a gene. Looked up from germline, CDR1 is MGHDK and CDR2 is SYGVNS. The CDR3 has 18 residues. CDR3 in DNA: TGTGCCAGCAGTGATGGGTCTTTGAGCGGGAGTGGTACCGGGGAGCTGTTTTTT. Amino acid sequence: CASSDGSLSGSGTGELFF.

The V call is TRBV6-6, the J call TRBJ2-3; possible D gene TRBD2, 6 bases. The CDR3 consists of 15 residues. Trimming cost V 6 bases and J 2 bases, with 15 bases left between them. The germline CDR1 and CDR2 sequences are MNHNY and SVGAGI (reference sequence). This chain's CDR3 is CASRDTGVTTDTQYF. The CDR3 region has the DNA TGTGCCAGCAGAGACACGGGGGTTACCACAGATACGCAGTATTTT.

The V gene is TRBV6-6, the J gene TRBJ2-7; the D gene is possibly TRBD1 (5 bases). The CDR3 has 12 residues. Germline V CDR1 and CDR2: MNHNY, SVGAGI (reference sequence). Trimming removed 2 bases from V and 7 bases from J, with 9 bases in between. The CDR3 DNA is TGTGCCAGCAGTTACGTGGGGCCAGAGCAGTACTTC. Amino acid sequence: CASSYVGPEQYF.

The chain has TRBV5-4 and TRBJ2-3; maybe TRBD2 (6 bases). Germline V CDR1 and CDR2: SGHNT, YYREEE (reference sequence). The CDR3 is made up of 13 amino acids. Trimming shortened V by 9 bases and J by 0 bases, and 11 bases separated the two germline ends. This CDR3 is CATKGTSTDTQYF. DNA for the CDR3: TGTGCCACGAAGGGGACTAGCACAGATACGCAGTATTTT.

The rearrangement uses TRBV11-2 and TRBJ2-3; 9 bases are a match to TRBD2. Per the germline V gene, CDR1 is SGHAT and CDR2 is FQNNGV. V shed 4 bases, J shed 10 bases, and the junction held 3 bases outside the gene matches. This CDR3 is built from 12 residues. In nucleotides, the CDR3 is TGTGCCAGCAGCTCCCAGCGGGAGGCGCAGTATTTT. It encodes CASSSQREAQYF.

As regards this clone: Additional DNA sequences in this sample encode the identical CDR3. V is TRBV9 and J is TRBJ1-3; possibly TRBD1 for D (5 bases). Trimming removed 2 bases from V and 0 bases from J, with 6 bases in between. Germline CDR1 and CDR2: SGDLS and YYNGEE. The CDR3 is 14 residues long. The CDR3: CASSVGVSGNTIYF. CDR3 bases: TGTGCCAGCAGCGTGGGGGTCTCTGGAAACACCATATATTTT.

The CDR3 nucleotides read TGTGCCATGCGGAAAAGGGGCGACAGCCTGAACTATGGCTACACCTTC. It specifies CAMRKRGDSLNYGYTF. The V call is TRBV10-3, the J call TRBJ1-2; tentatively, D is TRBD1 (5 bases). Trimming removed 9 bases from V and 2 bases from J, with 22 bases in between. Germline values: CDR1 ENHRY, CDR2 SYGVKD. The CDR3 is made up of 16 amino acids.

The chain combines TRBV5-1 with TRBJ1-2, with a tentative D call TRBD1 (5 bases). V was trimmed by 4 bases and J by 3 bases, leaving 10 bases between them. The CDR3 extends over 13 amino acids. The V gene's germline CDR1 is SGHRS and CDR2 YFSETQ. The CDR3 DNA is TGCGCCAGCAGCCCGGGGCAGGACTATGGCTACACCTTC. Translating it yields CASSPGQDYGYTF.

The chain is built from TRBV5-4 and TRBJ2-5; D unresolved. There are 15 residues in the CDR3. V lost 5 bases, J lost 2 bases, and 16 bases lay in between. Germline V gene sequence: CDR1 SGHNT, CDR2 YYREEE (reference sequence). This CDR3 is CASSRSLGSQETQYF. Written as DNA, the CDR3 is TGTGCCAGCAGTCGGTCCCTAGGCTCTCAAGAGACCCAGTACTTC.

This clone appeared once. The V gene is TRBV5-6, the J gene TRBJ1-4; D is unclear. CDR3 length: 12 amino acids. Trimming took off 0 bases at V and 7 bases at J, with 4 bases between the two ends. Germline V gives CDR1 SGHDT, CDR2 YYEEEE. The CDR3 region is CASSLGTEKLFF. The CDR3 DNA sequence: TGTGCCAGCAGCTTGGGTACTGAAAAACTGTTTTTT.